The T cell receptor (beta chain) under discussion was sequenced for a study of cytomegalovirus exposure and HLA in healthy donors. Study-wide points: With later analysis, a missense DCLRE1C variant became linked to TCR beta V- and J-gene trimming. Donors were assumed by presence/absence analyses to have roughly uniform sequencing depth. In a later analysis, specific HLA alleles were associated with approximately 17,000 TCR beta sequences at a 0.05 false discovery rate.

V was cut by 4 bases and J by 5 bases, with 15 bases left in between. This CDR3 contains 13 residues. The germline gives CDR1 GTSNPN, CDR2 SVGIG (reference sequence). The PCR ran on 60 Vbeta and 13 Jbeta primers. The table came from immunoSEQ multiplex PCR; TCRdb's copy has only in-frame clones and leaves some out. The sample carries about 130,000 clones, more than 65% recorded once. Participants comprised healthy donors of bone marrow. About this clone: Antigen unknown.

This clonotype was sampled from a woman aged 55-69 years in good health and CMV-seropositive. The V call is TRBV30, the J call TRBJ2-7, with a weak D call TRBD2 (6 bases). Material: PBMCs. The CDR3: CAWTTGLFDEQYF. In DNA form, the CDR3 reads TGTGCCTGGACCACGGGACTCTTCGACGAGCAGTACTTC.